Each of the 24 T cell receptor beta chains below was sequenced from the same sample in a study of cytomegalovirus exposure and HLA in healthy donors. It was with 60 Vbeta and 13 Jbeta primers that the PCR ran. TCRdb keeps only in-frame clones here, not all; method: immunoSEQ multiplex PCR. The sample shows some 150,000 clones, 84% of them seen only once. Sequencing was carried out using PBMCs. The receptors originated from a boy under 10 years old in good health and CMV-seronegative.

This CDR3 is CATLGLAGDEGYNEQFF. CDR3 nucleotides: TGTGCCACCCTGGGACTAGCGGGAGACGAGGGGTACAATGAGCAGTTCTTC. V gene TRBV21-1 combines with J gene TRBJ2-1; the table's D call TRBD2 went unverified against the DNA. TRBV21-1 is a recognized pseudogene. This CDR3 contains 17 residues.

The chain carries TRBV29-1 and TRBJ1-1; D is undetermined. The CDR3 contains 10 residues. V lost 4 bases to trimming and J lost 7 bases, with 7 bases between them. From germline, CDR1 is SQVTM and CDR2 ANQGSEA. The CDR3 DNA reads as TGCAGCGTTGGTTTAGATGAAGCTTTCTTT. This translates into CSVGLDEAFF.

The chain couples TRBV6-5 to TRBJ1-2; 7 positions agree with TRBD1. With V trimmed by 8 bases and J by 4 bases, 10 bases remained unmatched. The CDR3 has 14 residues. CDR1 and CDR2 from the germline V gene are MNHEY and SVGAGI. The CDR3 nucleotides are TGTGCCAGCGGTCGACAGGGAGGTTCCTATGGCTACACCTTC. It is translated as CASGRQGGSYGYTF.

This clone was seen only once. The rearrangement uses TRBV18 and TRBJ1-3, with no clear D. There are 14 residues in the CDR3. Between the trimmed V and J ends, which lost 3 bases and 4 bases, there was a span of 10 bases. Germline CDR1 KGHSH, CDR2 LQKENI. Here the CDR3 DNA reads TGTGCCAGCTCACCCCCTGCAGGAGGAAACACCATATATTTT. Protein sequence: CASSPPAGGNTIYF.

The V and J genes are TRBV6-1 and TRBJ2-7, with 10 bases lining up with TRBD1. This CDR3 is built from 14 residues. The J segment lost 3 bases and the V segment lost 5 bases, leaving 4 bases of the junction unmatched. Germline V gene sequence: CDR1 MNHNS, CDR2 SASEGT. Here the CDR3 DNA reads TGTGCCAGCAGTCTTTGGACAGGGGGCTACGAGCAGTACTTC. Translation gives CASSLWTGGYEQYF.

The CDR3 coding sequence is TGTGCCAGTAGTATAGGGCGGATAAGCGCGATCGCTGGAAACACCATATATTTT. As protein: CASSIGRISAIAGNTIYF. V and J are TRBV19 and TRBJ1-3; D unclear. CDR1 and CDR2 from the germline V gene are LNHDA and SQIVND (reference sequence). The ends were cut back, 1 base at V and 2 bases at J, with 18 bases in the middle. The CDR3 sequence is 18 residues long.

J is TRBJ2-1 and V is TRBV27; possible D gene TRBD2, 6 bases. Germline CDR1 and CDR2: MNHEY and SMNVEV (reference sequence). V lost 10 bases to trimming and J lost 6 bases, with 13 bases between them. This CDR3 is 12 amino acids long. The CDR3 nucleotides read TGTGCCACCCTAGGTAGCGGCAATGAGCAGTTCTTC. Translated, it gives CATLGSGNEQFF.

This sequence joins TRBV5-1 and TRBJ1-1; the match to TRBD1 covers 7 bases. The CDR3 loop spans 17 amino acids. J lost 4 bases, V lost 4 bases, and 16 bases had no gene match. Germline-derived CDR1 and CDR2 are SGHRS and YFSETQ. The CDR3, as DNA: TGCGCCAGCAGCCAGAGACCATACAGGGGTGGTACCACTGAAGCTTTCTTT. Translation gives CASSQRPYRGGTTEAFF. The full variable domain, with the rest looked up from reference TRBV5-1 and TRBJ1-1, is KAGVTQTPRYLIKTRGQQVTLSCSPISGHRSVSWYQQTPGQGLQFLFEYFSETQRNKGNFPGRFSGRQFSNSRSEMNVSTLELGDSALYLCASSQRPYRGGTTEAFFGQGTRLTVV.

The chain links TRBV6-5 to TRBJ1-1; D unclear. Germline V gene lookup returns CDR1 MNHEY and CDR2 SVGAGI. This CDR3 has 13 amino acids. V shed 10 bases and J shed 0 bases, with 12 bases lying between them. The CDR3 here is CATTENMNTEAFF. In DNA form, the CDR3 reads TGTGCCACCACAGAGAACATGAACACTGAAGCTTTCTTT.

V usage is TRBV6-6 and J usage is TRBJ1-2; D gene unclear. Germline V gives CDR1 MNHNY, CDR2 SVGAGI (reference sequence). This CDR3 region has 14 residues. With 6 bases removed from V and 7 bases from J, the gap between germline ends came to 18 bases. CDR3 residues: CASRYPSRGGGYTF. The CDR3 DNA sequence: TGTGCCAGCAGGTACCCGTCGAGAGGAGGTGGCTACACCTTC.

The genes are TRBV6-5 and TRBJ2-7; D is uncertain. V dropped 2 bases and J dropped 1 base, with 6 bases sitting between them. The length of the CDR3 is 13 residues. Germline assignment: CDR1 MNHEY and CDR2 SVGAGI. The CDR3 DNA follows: TGTGCCAGCAGTTACATGCGTTCCTACGAGCAGTACTTC. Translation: CASSYMRSYEQYF.

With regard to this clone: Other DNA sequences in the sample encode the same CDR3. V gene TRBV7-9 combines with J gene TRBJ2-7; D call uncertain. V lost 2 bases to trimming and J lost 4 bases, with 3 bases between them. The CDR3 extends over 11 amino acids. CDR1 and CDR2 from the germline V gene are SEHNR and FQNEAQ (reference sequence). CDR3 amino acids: CASSLYYEQYF. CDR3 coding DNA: TGTGCCAGCAGCTTATATTACGAGCAGTACTTC.

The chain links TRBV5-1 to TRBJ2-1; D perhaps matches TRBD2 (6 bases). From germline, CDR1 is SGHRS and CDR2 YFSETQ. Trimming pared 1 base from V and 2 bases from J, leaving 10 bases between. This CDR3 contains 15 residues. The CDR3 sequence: CASSLTSSPYNEQFF. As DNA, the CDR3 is TGCGCCAGCAGCTTGACTAGCAGCCCCTACAATGAGCAGTTCTTC.

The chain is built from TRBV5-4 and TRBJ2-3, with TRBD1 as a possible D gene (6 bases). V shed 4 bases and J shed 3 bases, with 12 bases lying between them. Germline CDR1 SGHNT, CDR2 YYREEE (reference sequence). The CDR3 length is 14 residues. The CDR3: CASSQGQETDTQYF. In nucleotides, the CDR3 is TGTGCCAGCAGCCAGGGGCAGGAGACAGATACGCAGTATTTT. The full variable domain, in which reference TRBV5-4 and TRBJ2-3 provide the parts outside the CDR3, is ETGVTQSPTHLIKTRGQQVTLRCSSQSGHNTVSWYQQALGQGPQFIFQYYREEENGRGNFPPRFSGLQFPNYSSELNVNALELDDSALYLCASSQGQETDTQYFGPGTRLTVL.

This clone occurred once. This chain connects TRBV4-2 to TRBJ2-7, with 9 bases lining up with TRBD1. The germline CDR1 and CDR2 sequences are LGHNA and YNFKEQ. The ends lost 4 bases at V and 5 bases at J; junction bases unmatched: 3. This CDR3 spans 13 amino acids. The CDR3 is CASSPRTGDEQYF. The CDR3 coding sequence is TGTGCCAGCAGCCCCAGGACAGGGGACGAGCAGTACTTC.

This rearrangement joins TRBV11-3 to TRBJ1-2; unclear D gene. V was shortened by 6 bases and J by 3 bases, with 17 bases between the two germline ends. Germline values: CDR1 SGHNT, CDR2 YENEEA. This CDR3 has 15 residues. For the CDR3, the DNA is TGTGCCAGCAGTTCCTCCCGGAGGGCGGACTATGGCTACACCTTC. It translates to CASSSSRRADYGYTF.

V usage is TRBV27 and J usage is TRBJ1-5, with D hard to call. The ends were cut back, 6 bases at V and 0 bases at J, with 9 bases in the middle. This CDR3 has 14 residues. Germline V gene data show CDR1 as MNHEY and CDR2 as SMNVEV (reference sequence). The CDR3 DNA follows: TGTGCCAGCAGGGGAGGTTATAGCAATCAGCCCCAGCATTTT. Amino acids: CASRGGYSNQPQHF.

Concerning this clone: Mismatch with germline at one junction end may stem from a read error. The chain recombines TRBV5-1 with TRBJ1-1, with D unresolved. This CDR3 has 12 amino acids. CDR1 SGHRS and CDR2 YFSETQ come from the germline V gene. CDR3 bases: TGCGCCGGCAGCTTTGAGGATACTGAAGCTTTCTTT. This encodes CAGSFEDTEAFF.

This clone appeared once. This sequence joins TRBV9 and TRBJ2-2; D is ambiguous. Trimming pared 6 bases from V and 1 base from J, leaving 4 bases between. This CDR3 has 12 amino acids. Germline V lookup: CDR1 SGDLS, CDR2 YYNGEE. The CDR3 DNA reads TGTGCCAGCATACTGAACACCGGGGAGCTGTTTTTT. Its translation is CASILNTGELFF.

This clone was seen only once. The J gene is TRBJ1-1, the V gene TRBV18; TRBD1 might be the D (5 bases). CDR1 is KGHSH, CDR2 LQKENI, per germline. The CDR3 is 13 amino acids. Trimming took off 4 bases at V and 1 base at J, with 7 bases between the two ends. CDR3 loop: CASSRTGNTEAFF. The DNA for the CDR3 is TGTGCCAGCTCACGTACAGGGAACACTGAAGCTTTCTTT.

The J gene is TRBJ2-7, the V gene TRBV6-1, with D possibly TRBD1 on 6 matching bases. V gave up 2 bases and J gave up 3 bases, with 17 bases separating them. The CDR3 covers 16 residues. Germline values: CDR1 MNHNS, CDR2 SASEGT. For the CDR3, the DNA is TGTGCCAGCAGTGAAAAAGGTCAGGGGATCTTCTACGAGCAGTACTTC. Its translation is CASSEKGQGIFYEQYF.

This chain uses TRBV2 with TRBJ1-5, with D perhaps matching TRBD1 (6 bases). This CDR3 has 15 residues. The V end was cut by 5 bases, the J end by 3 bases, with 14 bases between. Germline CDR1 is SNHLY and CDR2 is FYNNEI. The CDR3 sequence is CASSTTGRANQPQHF. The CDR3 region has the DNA TGTGCCAGCAGTACCACAGGGAGAGCCAATCAGCCCCAGCATTTT.

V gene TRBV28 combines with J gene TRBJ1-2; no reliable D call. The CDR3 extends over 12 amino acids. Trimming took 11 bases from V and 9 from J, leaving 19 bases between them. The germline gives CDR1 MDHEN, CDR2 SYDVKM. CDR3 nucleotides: TGTGCCGCAGAGGCATCACCGGGGAGCTACACCTTC. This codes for CAAEASPGSYTF.

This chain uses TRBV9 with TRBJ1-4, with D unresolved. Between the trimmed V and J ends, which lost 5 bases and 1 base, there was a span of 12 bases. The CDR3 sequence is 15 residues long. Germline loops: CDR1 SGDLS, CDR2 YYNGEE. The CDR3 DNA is TGTGCCAGCAGTGGCACGGGGATAACTAATGAAAAACTGTTTTTT. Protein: CASSGTGITNEKLFF.